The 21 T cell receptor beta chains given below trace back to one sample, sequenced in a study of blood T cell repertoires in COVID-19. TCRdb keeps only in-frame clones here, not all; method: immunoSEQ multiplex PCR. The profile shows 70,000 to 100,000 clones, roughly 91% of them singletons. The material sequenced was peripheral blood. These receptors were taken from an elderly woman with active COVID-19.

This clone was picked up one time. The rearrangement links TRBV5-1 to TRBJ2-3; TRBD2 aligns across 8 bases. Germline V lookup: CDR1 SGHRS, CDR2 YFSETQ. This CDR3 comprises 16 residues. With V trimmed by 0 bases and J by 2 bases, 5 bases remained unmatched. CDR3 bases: TGCGCCAGCAGCTTGGTGTCTAGCGGGTTCACAGATACGCAGTATTTT. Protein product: CASSLVSSGFTDTQYF.

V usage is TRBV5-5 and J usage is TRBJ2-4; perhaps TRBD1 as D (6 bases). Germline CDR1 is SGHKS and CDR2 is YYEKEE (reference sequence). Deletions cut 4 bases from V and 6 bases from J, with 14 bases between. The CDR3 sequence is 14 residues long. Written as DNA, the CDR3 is TGTGCCAGCAGCCCCGGACAGCGTCGAAACATTCAGTACTTC. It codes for CASSPGQRRNIQYF.

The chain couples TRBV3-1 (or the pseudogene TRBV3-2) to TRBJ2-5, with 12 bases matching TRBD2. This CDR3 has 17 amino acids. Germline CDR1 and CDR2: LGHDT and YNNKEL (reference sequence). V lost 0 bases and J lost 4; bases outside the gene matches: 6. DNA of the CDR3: TGTGCCAGCAGCCAAGATTTCCTAGCGGGAGGGGGAGAGACCCAGTACTTC. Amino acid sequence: CASSQDFLAGGGETQYF.

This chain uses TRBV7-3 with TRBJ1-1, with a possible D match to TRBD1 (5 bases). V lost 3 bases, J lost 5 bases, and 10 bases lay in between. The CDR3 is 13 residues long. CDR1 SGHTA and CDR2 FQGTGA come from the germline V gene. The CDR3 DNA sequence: TGTGCCAGCAGCTTGACAGCGAGTACTGAAGCTTTCTTT. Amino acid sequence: CASSLTASTEAFF.

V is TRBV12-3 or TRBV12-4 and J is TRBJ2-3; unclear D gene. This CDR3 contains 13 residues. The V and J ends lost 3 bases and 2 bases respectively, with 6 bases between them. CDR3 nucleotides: TGTGCCAGCAGTTTCTATATCACAGATACGCAGTATTTT. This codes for CASSFYITDTQYF.

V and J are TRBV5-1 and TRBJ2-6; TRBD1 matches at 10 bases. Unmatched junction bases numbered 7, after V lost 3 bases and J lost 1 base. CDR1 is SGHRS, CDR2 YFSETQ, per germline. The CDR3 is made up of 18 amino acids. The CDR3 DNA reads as TGCGCCAGCAGCTCCCTCCCGGGACAGGGGTCTGGGGCCAACGTCCTGACTTTC. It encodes CASSSLPGQGSGANVLTF.

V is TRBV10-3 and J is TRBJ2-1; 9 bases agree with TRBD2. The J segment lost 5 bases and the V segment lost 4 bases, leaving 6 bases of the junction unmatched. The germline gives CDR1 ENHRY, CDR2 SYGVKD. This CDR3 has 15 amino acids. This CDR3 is CAISGLAGTNNEQFF. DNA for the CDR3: TGTGCCATCAGTGGTCTAGCGGGAACAAACAATGAGCAGTTCTTC.

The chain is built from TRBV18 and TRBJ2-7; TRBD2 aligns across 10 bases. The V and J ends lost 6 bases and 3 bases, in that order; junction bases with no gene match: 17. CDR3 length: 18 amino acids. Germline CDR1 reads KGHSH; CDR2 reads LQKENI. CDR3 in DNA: TGTGCCAGCTCCGCCGGGCCCCCAACCGGGACTAGCGTCTACGAGCAGTACTTC. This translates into CASSAGPPTGTSVYEQYF.

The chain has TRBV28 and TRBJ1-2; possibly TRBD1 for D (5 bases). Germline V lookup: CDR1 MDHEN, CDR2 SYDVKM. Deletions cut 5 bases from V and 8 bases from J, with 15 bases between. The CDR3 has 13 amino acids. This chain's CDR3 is CASSLWDWRGYTF. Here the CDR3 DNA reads TGTGCCAGCAGTCTCTGGGACTGGAGGGGCTACACCTTC.

This chain's CDR3 is CASSQTPRLALGTGELFF. DNA for the CDR3: TGCGCCAGCAGCCAAACCCCGAGACTAGCTTTAGGCACCGGGGAGCTGTTTTTT. The genes are TRBV4-1 and TRBJ2-2; 7 bases are a match to TRBD2. With V trimmed by 2 bases and J by 4 bases, 13 bases remained unmatched. The CDR3 loop spans 18 amino acids. Germline CDR1 MGHRA, CDR2 YSYEKL.

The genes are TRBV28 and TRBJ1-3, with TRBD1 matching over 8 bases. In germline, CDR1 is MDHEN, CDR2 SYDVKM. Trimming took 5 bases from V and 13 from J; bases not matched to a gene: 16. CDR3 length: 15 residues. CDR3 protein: CASSPPGQGMDQIYF. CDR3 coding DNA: TGTGCCAGCAGTCCCCCCGGACAGGGAATGGATCAAATATATTTT.

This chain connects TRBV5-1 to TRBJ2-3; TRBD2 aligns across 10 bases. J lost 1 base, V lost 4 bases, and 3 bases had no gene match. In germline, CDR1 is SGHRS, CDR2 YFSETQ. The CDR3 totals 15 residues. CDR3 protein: CASSDGTSGTDTQYF. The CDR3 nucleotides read TGCGCCAGCAGCGACGGGACTAGCGGCACAGATACGCAGTATTTT. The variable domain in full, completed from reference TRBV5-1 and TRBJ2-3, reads KAGVTQTPRYLIKTRGQQVTLSCSPISGHRSVSWYQQTPGQGLQFLFEYFSETQRNKGNFPGRFSGRQFSNSRSEMNVSTLELGDSALYLCASSDGTSGTDTQYFGPGTRLTVL.

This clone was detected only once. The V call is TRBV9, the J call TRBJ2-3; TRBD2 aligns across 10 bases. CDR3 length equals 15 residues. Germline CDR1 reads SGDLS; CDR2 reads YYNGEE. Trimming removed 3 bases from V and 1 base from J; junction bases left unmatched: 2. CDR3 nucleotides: TGTGCCAGCAGCGCCCTAGCGGGGGGCACAGATACGCAGTATTTT. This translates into CASSALAGGTDTQYF. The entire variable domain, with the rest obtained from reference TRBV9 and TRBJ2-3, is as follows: DSGVTQTPKHLITATGQRVTLRCSPRSGDLSVYWYQQSLDQGLQFLIQYYNGEERAKGNILERFSAQQFPDLHSELNLSSLELGDSALYFCASSALAGGTDTQYFGPGTRLTVL.

Here the CDR3 reads CASSFGAVEQFF. CDR3 nucleotide sequence: TGTGCCAGCAGTTTCGGTGCTGTGGAGCAGTTCTTC. The chain is built from TRBV12-3 or TRBV12-4 and TRBJ2-1; unclear D gene. The ends were cut back, 3 bases at V and 10 bases at J, with 10 bases in the middle. The CDR3 covers 12 residues.

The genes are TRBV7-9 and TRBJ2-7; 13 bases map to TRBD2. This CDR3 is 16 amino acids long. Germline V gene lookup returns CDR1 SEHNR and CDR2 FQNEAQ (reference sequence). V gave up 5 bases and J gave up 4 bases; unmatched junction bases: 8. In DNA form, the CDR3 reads TGTGCCAGCAGCCCCGAGGGGACTAGCGGGATTTACGAGCAGTACTTC. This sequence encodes CASSPEGTSGIYEQYF.

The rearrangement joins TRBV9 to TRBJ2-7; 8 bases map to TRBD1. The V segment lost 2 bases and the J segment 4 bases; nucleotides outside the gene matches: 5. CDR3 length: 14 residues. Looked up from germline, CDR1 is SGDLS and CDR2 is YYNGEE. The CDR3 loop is CASSVGQGWYEQYF. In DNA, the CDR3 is TGTGCCAGCAGCGTCGGACAGGGCTGGTACGAGCAGTACTTC.

CDR3 in amino acids: CSARRDSQETQYF. Here the CDR3 DNA reads TGCAGCGCGAGGCGGGACTCCCAAGAGACCCAGTACTTC. The chain carries TRBV29-1 and TRBJ2-5; a possible D gene is TRBD2 (6 bases). Germline assignment: CDR1 SQVTM and CDR2 ANQGSEA. Trimming stripped 7 bases from V and 1 base from J, with 13 bases between. The CDR3 totals 13 residues.

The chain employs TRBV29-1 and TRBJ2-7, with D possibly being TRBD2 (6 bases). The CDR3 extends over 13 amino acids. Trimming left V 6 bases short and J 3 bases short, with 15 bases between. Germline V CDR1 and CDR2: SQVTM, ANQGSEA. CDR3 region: CSVLEGMNYEQYF. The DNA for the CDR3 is TGCAGCGTCCTGGAGGGGATGAACTACGAGCAGTACTTC.

CDR3 nucleotide sequence: TGCGCCAGCAGCTTGGGGCCGAACAATCAGCCCCAGCATTTT. The encoded protein is CASSLGPNNQPQHF. V gene TRBV5-1 combines with J gene TRBJ1-5; D is unclear. Germline assignment: CDR1 SGHRS and CDR2 YFSETQ. The CDR3 extends over 14 amino acids. V was trimmed by 0 bases and J by 3 bases, leaving 7 bases between them.

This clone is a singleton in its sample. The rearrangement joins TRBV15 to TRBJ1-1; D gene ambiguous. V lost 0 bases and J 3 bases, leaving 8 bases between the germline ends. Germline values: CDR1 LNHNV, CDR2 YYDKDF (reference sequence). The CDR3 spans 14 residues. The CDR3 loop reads CATSRDPGYTEAFF. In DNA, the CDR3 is TGTGCCACCAGCAGAGATCCGGGGTACACTGAAGCTTTCTTT. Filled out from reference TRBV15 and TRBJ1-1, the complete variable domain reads DAMVIQNPRYQVTQFGKPVTLSCSQTLNHNVMYWYQQKSSQAPKLLFHYYDKDFNNEADTPDNFQSRRPNTSFCFLDIRSPGLGDTAMYLCATSRDPGYTEAFFGQGTRLTVV.

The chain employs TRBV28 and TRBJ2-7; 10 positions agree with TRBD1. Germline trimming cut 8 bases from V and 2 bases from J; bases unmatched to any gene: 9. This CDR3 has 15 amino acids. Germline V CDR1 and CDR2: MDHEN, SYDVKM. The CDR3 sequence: CASVVGTGAPYEQYF. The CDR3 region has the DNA TGTGCCAGCGTCGTCGGGACAGGGGCACCCTACGAGCAGTACTTC.